The entry below gives a single T cell receptor beta chain sequence along with its context. As for time point: longitudinal time-point 1 (baseline). The sample originates from a study of neurological immune-mediated disorders. TCRdb processed the 5' RACE reads anew with MiXCR; each CDR3 protein has one entry. The data show over 55,000 distinct CDR3 sequences, about 10% seen once. The CDR3 is 14 residues long. J lost 8 bases, V lost 6 bases, and 14 bases had no gene match. CDR1 is DFQATT, CDR2 SNEGSKA, per germline (reference sequence). The chain has TRBV20-1 and TRBJ2-5, with 8 bases identical to TRBD2. The source of this sequence is a male donor with HTLV-1-associated myelopathy (HAM/TSP). The source material was PBMCs. The CDR3 nucleotides read TGCAGTGCGCCCCGTACTAGCGGCACTTGTACCCAGTACTTC. This sequence encodes CSAPRTSGTCTQYF.